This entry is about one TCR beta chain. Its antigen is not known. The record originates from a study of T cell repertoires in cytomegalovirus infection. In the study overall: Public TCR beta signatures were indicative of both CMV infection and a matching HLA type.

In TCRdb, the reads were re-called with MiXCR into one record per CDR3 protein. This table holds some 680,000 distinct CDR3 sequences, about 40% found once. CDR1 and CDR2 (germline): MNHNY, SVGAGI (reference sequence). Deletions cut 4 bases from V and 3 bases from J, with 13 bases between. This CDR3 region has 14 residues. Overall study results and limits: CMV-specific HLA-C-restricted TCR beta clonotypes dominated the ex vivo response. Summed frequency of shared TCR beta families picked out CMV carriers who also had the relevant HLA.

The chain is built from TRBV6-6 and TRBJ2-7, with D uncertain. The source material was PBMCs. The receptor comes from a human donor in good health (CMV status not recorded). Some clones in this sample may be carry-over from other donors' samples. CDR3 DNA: TGTGCCAGCAGTTTACAGCTACAGCTCTACGAGCAGTACTTC. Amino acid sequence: CASSLQLQLYEQYF.